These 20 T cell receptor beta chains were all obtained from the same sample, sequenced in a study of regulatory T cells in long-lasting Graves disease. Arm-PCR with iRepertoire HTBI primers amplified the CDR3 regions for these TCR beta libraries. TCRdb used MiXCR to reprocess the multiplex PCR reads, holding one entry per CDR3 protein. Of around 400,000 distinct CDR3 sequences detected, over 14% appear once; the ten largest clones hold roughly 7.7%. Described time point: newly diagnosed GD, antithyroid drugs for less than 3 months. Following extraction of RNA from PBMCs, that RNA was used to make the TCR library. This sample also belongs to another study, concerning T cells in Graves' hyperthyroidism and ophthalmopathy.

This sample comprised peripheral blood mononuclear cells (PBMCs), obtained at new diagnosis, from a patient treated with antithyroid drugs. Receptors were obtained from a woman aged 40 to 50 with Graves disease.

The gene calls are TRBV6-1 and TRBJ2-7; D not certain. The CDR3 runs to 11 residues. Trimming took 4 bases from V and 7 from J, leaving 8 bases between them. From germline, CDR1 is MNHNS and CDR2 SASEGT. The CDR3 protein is CASSGAEEQYF. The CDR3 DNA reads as TGTGCCAGCAGTGGGGCAGAAGAGCAGTACTTC.

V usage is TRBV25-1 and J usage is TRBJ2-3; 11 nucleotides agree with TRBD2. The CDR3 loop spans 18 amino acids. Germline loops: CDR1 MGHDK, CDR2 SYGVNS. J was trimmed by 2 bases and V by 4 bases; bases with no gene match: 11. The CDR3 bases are TGTGCCAGCAGTGCACAGGGGTGGGGACTAGCGGACACAGATACGCAGTATTTT. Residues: CASSAQGWGLADTDTQYF. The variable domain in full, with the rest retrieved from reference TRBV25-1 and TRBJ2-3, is EADIYQTPRYLVIGTGKKITLECSQTMGHDKMYWYQQDPGMELHLIHYSYGVNSTEKGDLSSESTVSRIRTEHFPLTLESARPSHTSQYLCASSAQGWGLADTDTQYFGPGTRLTVL.

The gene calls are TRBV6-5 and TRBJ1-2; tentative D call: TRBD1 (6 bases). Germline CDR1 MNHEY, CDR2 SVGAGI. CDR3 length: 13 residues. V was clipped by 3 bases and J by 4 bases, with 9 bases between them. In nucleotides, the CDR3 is TGTGCCAGCAGTTATCCGGGGGCCTATGGCTACACCTTC. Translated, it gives CASSYPGAYGYTF.

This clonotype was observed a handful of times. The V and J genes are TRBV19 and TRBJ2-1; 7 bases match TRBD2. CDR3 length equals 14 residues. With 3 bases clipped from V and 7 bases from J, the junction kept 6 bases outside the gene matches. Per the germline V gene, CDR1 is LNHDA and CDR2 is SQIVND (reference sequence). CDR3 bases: TGTGCCAGTAGTATGGGGCTAGCGGCTAATGAGCAGTTCTTC. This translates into CASSMGLAANEQFF.

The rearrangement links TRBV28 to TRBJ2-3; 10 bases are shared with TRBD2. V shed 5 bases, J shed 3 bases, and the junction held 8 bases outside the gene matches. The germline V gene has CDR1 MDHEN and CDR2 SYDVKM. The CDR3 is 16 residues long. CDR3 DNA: TGTGCCAGCAGTCTTACCGGACTAGCGGTAACAGATACGCAGTATTTT. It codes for CASSLTGLAVTDTQYF.

CDR3 sequence (DNA): TGTGCCAGCAGTTCATCCCTGGGGACTATCACAGATACGCAGTATTTT. Amino acid sequence: CASSSSLGTITDTQYF. V is TRBV6-5 and J is TRBJ2-3; 7 nucleotides agree with TRBD2. V shed 4 bases and J 2 bases; nucleotides not matched to a gene: 9. The CDR3 spans 16 residues. Germline lookup yields CDR1 MNHEY and CDR2 SVGAGI.

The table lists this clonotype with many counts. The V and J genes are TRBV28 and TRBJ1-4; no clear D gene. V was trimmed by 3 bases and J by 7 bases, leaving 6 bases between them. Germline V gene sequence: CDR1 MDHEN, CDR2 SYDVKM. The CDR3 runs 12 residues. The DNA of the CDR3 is TGTGCCAGCAGTTTGAGACTTGAAAAACTGTTTTTT. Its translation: CASSLRLEKLFF.

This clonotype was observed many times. The CDR3 coding sequence is TGTGCCACCAGTGCTAGCGGACTCACCGGGGAGCTGTTTTTT. Translation: CATSASGLTGELFF. This sequence joins TRBV24-1 and TRBJ2-2; TRBD2 matches 7 bases. Unmatched junction bases numbered 3, after V lost 5 bases and J lost 4 bases. Germline CDR1 is KGHDR and CDR2 is SFDVKD. The CDR3 has 14 amino acids.

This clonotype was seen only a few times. The CDR3 protein is CASSSGTSPDTQYF. CDR3 DNA sequence: TGTGCCAGCAGTTCCGGGACTAGCCCCGATACGCAGTATTTT. The J gene is TRBJ2-3, the V gene TRBV6-2 or TRBV6-3; 9 bases are shared with TRBD2. The CDR3 has 14 amino acids. The V and J ends lost 4 bases and 6 bases, in that order; junction bases with no gene match: 5. The germline gives CDR1 MNHEY, CDR2 SVGEGT.

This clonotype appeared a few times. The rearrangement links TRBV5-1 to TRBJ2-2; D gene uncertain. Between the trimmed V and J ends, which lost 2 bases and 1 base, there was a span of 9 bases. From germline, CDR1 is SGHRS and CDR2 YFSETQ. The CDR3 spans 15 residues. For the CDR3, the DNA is TGCGCCAGCAGCTTAGAAGGAATGAACACCGGGGAGCTGTTTTTT. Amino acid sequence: CASSLEGMNTGELFF.

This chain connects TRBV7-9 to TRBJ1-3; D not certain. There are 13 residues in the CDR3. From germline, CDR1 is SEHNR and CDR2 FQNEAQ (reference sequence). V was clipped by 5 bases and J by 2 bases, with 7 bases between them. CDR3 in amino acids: CASSPGTGNTIYF. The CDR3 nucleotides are TGTGCCAGCAGCCCCGGAACTGGAAACACCATATATTTT.

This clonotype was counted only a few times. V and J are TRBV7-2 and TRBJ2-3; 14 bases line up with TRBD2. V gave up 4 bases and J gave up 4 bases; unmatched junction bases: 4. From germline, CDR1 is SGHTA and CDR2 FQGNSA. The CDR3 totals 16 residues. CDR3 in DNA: TGTGCCAGCAGCTGGGGACTAGCGGGAGTGGCAGATACGCAGTATTTT. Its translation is CASSWGLAGVADTQYF.

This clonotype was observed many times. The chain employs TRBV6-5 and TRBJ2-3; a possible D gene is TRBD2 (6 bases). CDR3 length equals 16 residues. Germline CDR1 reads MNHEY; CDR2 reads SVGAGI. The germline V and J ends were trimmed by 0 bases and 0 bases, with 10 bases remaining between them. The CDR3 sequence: CASSYSLASSTDTQYF. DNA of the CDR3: TGTGCCAGCAGTTACTCCCTAGCGTCTAGCACAGATACGCAGTATTTT.

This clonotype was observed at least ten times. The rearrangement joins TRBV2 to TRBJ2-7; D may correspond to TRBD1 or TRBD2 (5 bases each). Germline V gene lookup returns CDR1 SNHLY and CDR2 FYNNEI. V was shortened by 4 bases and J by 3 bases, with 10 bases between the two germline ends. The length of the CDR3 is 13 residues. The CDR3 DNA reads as TGTGCCAGCAGTGTGGGACGGCTCTACGAGCAGTACTTC. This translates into CASSVGRLYEQYF.

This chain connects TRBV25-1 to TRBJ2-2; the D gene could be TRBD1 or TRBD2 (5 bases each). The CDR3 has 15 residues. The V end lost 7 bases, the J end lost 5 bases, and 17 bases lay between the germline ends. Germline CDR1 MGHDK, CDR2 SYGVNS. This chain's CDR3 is CASKGPQRGTGELFF. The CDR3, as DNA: TGTGCCAGCAAGGGACCGCAGAGGGGAACCGGGGAGCTGTTTTTT.

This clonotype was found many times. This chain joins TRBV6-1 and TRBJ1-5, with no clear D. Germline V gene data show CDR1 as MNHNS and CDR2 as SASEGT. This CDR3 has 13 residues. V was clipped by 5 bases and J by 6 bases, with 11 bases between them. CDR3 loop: CASSRGEGQPQHF. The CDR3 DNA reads TGTGCCAGCAGTCGGGGAGAAGGTCAGCCCCAGCATTTT.

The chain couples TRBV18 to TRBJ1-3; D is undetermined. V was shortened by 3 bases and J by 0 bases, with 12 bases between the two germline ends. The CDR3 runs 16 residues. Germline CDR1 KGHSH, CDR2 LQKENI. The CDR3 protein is CASSPQAANSGNTIYF. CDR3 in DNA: TGTGCCAGCTCACCTCAGGCTGCCAACTCTGGAAACACCATATATTTT.

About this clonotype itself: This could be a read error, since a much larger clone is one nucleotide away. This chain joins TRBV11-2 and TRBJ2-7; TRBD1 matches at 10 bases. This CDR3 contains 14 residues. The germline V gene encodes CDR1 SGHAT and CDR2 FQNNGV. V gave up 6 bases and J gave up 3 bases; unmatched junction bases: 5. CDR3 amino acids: CASRGTGAGYEQYF. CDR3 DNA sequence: TGTGCCAGCAGGGGGACAGGGGCGGGCTACGAGCAGTACTTC.

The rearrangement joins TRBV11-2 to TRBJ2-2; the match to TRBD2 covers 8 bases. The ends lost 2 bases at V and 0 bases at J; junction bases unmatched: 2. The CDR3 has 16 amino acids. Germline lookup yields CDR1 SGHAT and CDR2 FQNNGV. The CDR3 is CASSLKLAANTGELFF. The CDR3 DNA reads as TGTGCCAGCAGCTTAAAACTAGCGGCGAACACCGGGGAGCTGTTTTTT.

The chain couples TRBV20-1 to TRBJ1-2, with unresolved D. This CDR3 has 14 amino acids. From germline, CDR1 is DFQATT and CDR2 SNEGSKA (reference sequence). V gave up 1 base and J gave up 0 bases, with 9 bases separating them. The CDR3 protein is CSARGKGTNYGYTF. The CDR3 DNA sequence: TGCAGTGCTAGAGGGAAGGGAACTAACTATGGCTACACCTTC.